The clone carrying this T cell receptor beta chain has only a few counts. As yet, its antigen is unknown. This sample was included in a study of human T cells and chemical hapten exposure. Study summary: Minor volume differences among pooled libraries chiefly drove per-sample TCR yield variation. General study points: The number of TCRs above 1 in 1000 frequency did not change after DPC sensitization.

Unfractionated whole blood served as the source for total RNA extraction. Germline lookup yields CDR1 SEHNR and CDR2 FQNEAQ (reference sequence). The CDR3 loop spans 14 amino acids. V shed 4 bases and J shed 4 bases, with 12 bases lying between them. During construction of the library, unique molecular identifiers were attached to individual cDNA molecules for quantitative, reproducible TCR counting. Under the authors' procedure: From around 25,000 to 690,000 TCRs were found per sample, with a median of around 96,000. TCRdb itself ran the reads through MiXCR, one entry per CDR3 protein. TCRdb's processing, not the study's, gives the V and J calls here. This table has about 120,000 distinct CDR3 sequences, 6.5% to 10% appearing once.

The receptor was derived from a human donor in good health. Some clones in this sample may be carry-over from other donors' samples. The sequencing input was whole blood. The chain carries TRBV7-9 and TRBJ2-3, with D maybe TRBD2 (7 bases). Written as DNA, the CDR3 is TGTGCCAGCAGCTGGGAAGGGGGGGCAGATACGCAGTATTTT. Translating it yields CASSWEGGADTQYF.